A selection of T cell receptor beta chains follows, all from one sample in a study of cytotoxic CD8 clonotypes in ibrutinib-treated CLL. The assay was immunoSEQ multiplex PCR, and TCRdb's table has in-frame clones only and misses some. The sample contains over 70,000 clones, 70% to 80% of which appear only once. The sequencing here drew on PBMCs, taken after 12 months of ibrutinib treatment. The receptors were sampled from a human donor with chronic lymphocytic leukemia. Each CDR3 is given with its conserved first and last residue. Each record gives: CDR3 length, D gene, V gene, J gene, clone size, CDR3 DNA, CDR3 protein. The D gene is left open where the match is weak. Clone size appears in some rows only: once, few, many, or a class for an expanded clone.

13	TRBD2	TRBV28	TRBJ2-7	.	TGTGCCACCCGAGGACTAGCAAGCTACGAGCAGTACTTC	CATRGLASYEQYF
16	.	TRBV13	TRBJ1-5	.	TGTGCCAGCAGCTTAGGGCGCGGGGGCCCGGGGCAGCCCCAGCATTTT	CASSLGRGGPGQPQHF
9	.	TRBV27	TRBJ1-3	.	TGTGCCAGCCGAAACACCATATATTTT	CASRNTIYF
16	TRBD2	TRBV10-1	TRBJ2-7	.	TGCGCCAGCAGTGAGCGACGACTAGCGGTCCTCTACGAGCAGTACTTC	CASSERRLAVLYEQYF
11	.	TRBV6-1	TRBJ2-7	few	TGTGCCAGCAGCCACTTATACGAGCAGTACTTC	CASSHLYEQYF
14	TRBD1	TRBV7-9	TRBJ1-4	.	TGTGCCAGCAGCTTAGGACAGGGTCAGGAAAAACTGTTTTTT	CASSLGQGQEKLFF
12	.	TRBV7-9	TRBJ2-7	once	TGTGCCAGCAGCTTCGGTTGGGACGAGCAGTACTTC	CASSFGWDEQYF
15	TRBD2	TRBV18	TRBJ2-7	.	TGTGCCAGCTCAGTCTGGGGGCTAGCGGGTGGCGAGCAGTACTTC	CASSVWGLAGGEQYF
15	.	TRBV11-2	TRBJ1-3	.	TGTGCCAGCAGCTTGGGGGGGTGGGAAGGAAACACCATATATTTT	CASSLGGWEGNTIYF
17	.	TRBV21-1	TRBJ1-5	.	TGTGCCAGCAGCAAAGCGTTGGCCCGGCGGGTCTGCCAGCCCCAGCATTTT	CASSKALARRVCQPQHF
14	.	TRBV11-2	TRBJ2-2	.	TGTGCCAGCAGCTCTGACAGGAACACCGGGGAGCTGTTTTTT	CASSSDRNTGELFF
14	.	TRBV11-2	TRBJ2-2	many	TGTGCCAGCAGCTTACAAGTGGGCACCGGGGAGCTGTTTTTT	CASSLQVGTGELFF
19	TRBD2	TRBV18	TRBJ2-1	.	TGTGCCAGCTCACCAGGGGACAGCGGGAGGATTCCCCCCTACAATGAGCAGTTCTTC	CASSPGDSGRIPPYNEQFF
15	.	TRBV5-5	TRBJ2-5	.	TGTGCCAGCAGCGCCCATGGACCCCCGGGGGAGACCCAGTACTTC	CASSAHGPPGETQYF
16	TRBD1	TRBV6-6	TRBJ1-4	once	TGTGCCAGCCTACCGACGGTGGGACAGGGGAATGAAAAACTGTTTTTT	CASLPTVGQGNEKLFF
12	TRBD1	TRBV2	TRBJ1-4	.	TGTGCCAGCAGTGGGGACAGGGGCAAACTGTTTTTT	CASSGDRGKLFF
12	.	TRBV29-1	TRBJ1-1	.	TGCAGCGTGGTCTTGGGGTCCACTGAAGCTTTCTTT	CSVVLGSTEAFF
13	.	TRBV19	TRBJ1-2	.	TGTGCCAGTAGACCGCCGGATAACTATGGCTACACCTTC	CASRPPDNYGYTF
12	.	TRBV29-1	TRBJ1-2	few	TGCAGCGCCGGTACGGGGAACTATGGCTACACCTTC	CSAGTGNYGYTF
15	TRBD1	TRBV7-9	TRBJ1-1	.	TGTGCCAGCAGCCCCGGGGACAGGGTCGACACTGAAGCTTTCTTT	CASSPGDRVDTEAFF
13	TRBD1	TRBV28	TRBJ2-4	.	TGTGCCAGCAGTGGGACAGGGGAGAACATTCAGTACTTC	CASSGTGENIQYF
14	TRBD2	TRBV6-1	TRBJ2-3	.	TGTGCCAGCAGCCCGGGACTAGGCACAGATACGCAGTATTTT	CASSPGLGTDTQYF
14	.	TRBV7-7	TRBJ2-5	.	TGTGCCAGCAGCTACGGCGGGGCGGGGGAGACCCAGTACTTC	CASSYGGAGETQYF
16	TRBD2	TRBV7-2	TRBJ2-7	once	TGTGCCAGCAGCCGAGAACTAGCGGGAGTGGGTTACGAGCAGTACTTC	CASSRELAGVGYEQYF
12	.	TRBV5-5	TRBJ1-1	.	TGTGCCAGCTCTTCCATGAACACTGAAGCTTTCTTT	CASSSMNTEAFF
15	.	TRBV11-2	TRBJ2-7	.	TGTGCCAGCAGCTCGACCCTTGTGGGGGCCGACGAGCAGTACTTC	CASSSTLVGADEQYF
12	.	TRBV6-1	TRBJ1-2	.	TGTGCCAGCAGTGAAGGCAGCTATGGCTACACCTTC	CASSEGSYGYTF
13	TRBD1	TRBV18	TRBJ1-1	.	TGTGCCAGCTCACCCGGACAGGACACTGAAGCTTTCTTT	CASSPGQDTEAFF
17	.	TRBV18	TRBJ2-7	many	TGTGCCAGCTCACCACTCGCCAGTCTTAGCGGAAACTACGAGCAGTACTTC	CASSPLASLSGNYEQYF
14	.	TRBV7-6	TRBJ2-3	.	TGTGCCAGCAGCCGGGGGGCCCGGACAGATACGCAGTATTTT	CASSRGARTDTQYF
17	.	TRBV5-1	TRBJ2-3	.	TGCGCCAGCAGCCGCACTCGGGACAATTTTCTCACAGATACGCAGTATTTT	CASSRTRDNFLTDTQYF
17	.	TRBV28	TRBJ1-1	.	TGTGCCAGCAGCCACCGGCCGGGACGGAAATTGAACACTGAAGCTTTCTTT	CASSHRPGRKLNTEAFF
15	.	TRBV5-3	TRBJ2-2	.	TGTGCCAGAAGCTTGGGGGCAGGGGACACCGGGGAGCTGTTTTTT	CARSLGAGDTGELFF
11	.	TRBV10-3	TRBJ2-7	few	TGTGCCATCAGTGATGACTACGAGCAGTACTTC	CAISDDYEQYF
15	.	TRBV21-1	TRBJ2-5	.	TGTGCCAGCAGCAAATGGGGTGGGATGGGAGAGACCCAGTACTTC	CASSKWGGMGETQYF
15	.	TRBV27	TRBJ2-1	few	TGTGCCAGCAGTTTATCTTGGGACTTAAACAATGAGCAGTTCTTC	CASSLSWDLNNEQFF
13	TRBD1	TRBV7-9	TRBJ2-2	few	TGTGCCAGCAGCCAACAGGGGACCGGGGAGCTGTTTTTT	CASSQQGTGELFF
15	.	TRBV28	TRBJ2-1	.	TGTGCCAGCAGCCGGGGCCGAAGCTCCTACAATGAGCAGTTCTTC	CASSRGRSSYNEQFF
12	.	TRBV7-2	TRBJ2-1	.	TGTGCCAGCAGCTTAGAACTAGCTCAGCAGTTCTTC	CASSLELAQQFF
12	.	TRBV29-1	TRBJ2-7	.	TGCAGCGTTGAGCCGGGGGCTGACGGGCAGTACTTC	CSVEPGADGQYF
14	.	TRBV5-1	TRBJ1-3	.	TGCGCCAGCAGCCCCGGTAACTCTGGAAACACCATATATTTT	CASSPGNSGNTIYF
14	.	TRBV7-9	TRBJ2-2	once	TGTGCCAGCAGCCCCAGACAGACCACCGGGGAGCTGTTTTTT	CASSPRQTTGELFF
13	.	TRBV6-6	TRBJ2-5	.	TGTGCCAGCAGTTACCGGGGACGGGAGACCCAGTACTTC	CASSYRGRETQYF
11	.	TRBV7-2	TRBJ2-1	.	TGTGCCAGCTCCGCACCCCCTGAGCAGTTCTTC	CASSAPPEQFF
15	.	TRBV9	TRBJ2-1	.	TGTGCCAGCAGCGTAGGATTGGCAGTCTACAATGAGCAGTTCTTC	CASSVGLAVYNEQFF
17	.	TRBV2	TRBJ2-2	.	TGTGCCAGCAGTGGGGGGCGTAGCGGAACGAACACCGGGGAGCTGTTTTTT	CASSGGRSGTNTGELFF
13	.	TRBV30	TRBJ2-1	.	TGTGCCTGGAACCAGGGGTTGGGAGCCGCGCAGTTCTTC	CAWNQGLGAAQFF
17	.	TRBV5-4	TRBJ2-2	.	TGTGCCAGCAGCCCCGGGACCGGGACATCGAACACCGGGGAGCTGTTTTTT	CASSPGTGTSNTGELFF
12	TRBD2	TRBV7-2	TRBJ2-1	.	TGTGCCAGCAGCCCGAGCGGGGATGAGCAGTTCTTC	CASSPSGDEQFF
15	TRBD1	TRBV19	TRBJ1-4	.	TGTGCCAGTAGCCCAACCGGGACAGGGACCGAAAAACTGTTTTTT	CASSPTGTGTEKLFF